This T cell receptor beta chain is drawn from a study of T cells expressing NK-cell markers. Study overall: HCMV serostatus: most of the eight sequenced donors positive, one negative.

Concerning this clonotype: Its antigen remains unknown.

Making the TCR beta cDNA relied on 5'RACE template switching with UMIs. After re-calling the 5' RACE reads, TCRdb lists one entry per CDR3 protein, DNA absent. This sample's clone table lists about 260,000 distinct CDR3 sequences. Findings and caveats of the study: Four donors showed these clonotypes also leading the CD3+CD56-NKG2C+ fraction.

Sequencing input: blood T cells: a sorted CD56 or NKG2C T cell subset, CD4+ or CD8+ T cells, or bulk PBMC T cells (not recorded which). The clonotype comes from a woman aged 18-69 years in good health.

The CDR3 region is CASSKLDSYGYTF. The chain employs TRBV12-3 or TRBV12-4 and TRBJ1-2; as DNA is missing, the TRBD1 call by TCRdb cannot be tested. The CDR3 is 13 residues long.